This T cell receptor (beta chain) originates from a study of cytomegalovirus exposure and HLA in healthy donors. For this clone: What it binds is not known.

The CDR3 totals 15 residues. Trimming took off 5 bases at V and 0 bases at J, with 8 bases between the two ends. Germline V gives CDR1 MNHNY, CDR2 SVGAGI (reference sequence). Regarding the study as a whole: While the bulk of TCR sequences proved rare, some public TCRs turned up in many donors.

60 Vbeta and 13 Jbeta primers were used in PCR. Methods used by the authors: About 10 million of some 80 million unique TCR beta chains were shared, per a later count. TCRdb keeps only in-frame clones here, not all; method: immunoSEQ multiplex PCR. For V, J and clone size, that table is used; D and trimming come from the DNA. In all, the sample yields 130,000 to 150,000 clones. Sequencing used PBMCs. The TCR comes from a man between 40 and 49 years old in good health and CMV-seronegative. The gene calls are TRBV6-6 and TRBJ2-6; D is ambiguous. In nucleotides, the CDR3 is TGTGCCAGCAGTCCGCGGAACTCTGGGGCCAACGTCCTGACTTTC. Its protein product is CASSPRNSGANVLTF.